Following are 15 T cell receptor beta chains from one sample sequenced in a study of post-analysis software for immune sequencing data. The study, taken as a whole, reports: Relative to controls, patients had several TRBV segments at higher frequency, with TRBV5-6, TRBV5-1 and TRBV20-1 among these.

Their antigens are not known. Unique molecular identifiers were present in the TCR beta cDNA libraries. Each CDR3 protein gets one entry after TCRdb re-called the PCR reads with MiXCR. The sample includes roughly 730,000 distinct CDR3 sequences, 30% of them seen just once. Sequenced sample: blood. Every receptor here comes from a girl aged 5-17 years with multiple sclerosis.

In its sample, this clonotype was seen a few times. The V and J genes are TRBV6-5 and TRBJ2-1; TRBD2 matches 13 bases. The trim removed 6 bases at V and 7 bases at J, leaving 6 bases unmatched. Germline CDR1 is MNHEY and CDR2 is SVGAGI. CDR3 length equals 15 residues. The CDR3 DNA reads TGTGCCAGCAGCAGGACTAGCGGGAGTCTAAATGAGCAGTTCTTC. Residues: CASSRTSGSLNEQFF.

The chain is built from TRBV7-9 and TRBJ2-3; D is possibly TRBD2 (5 bases). CDR3 length equals 15 residues. V lost 5 bases and J 4 bases, leaving 16 bases between the germline ends. Germline V gene data show CDR1 as SEHNR and CDR2 as FQNEAQ (reference sequence). CDR3 protein: CASSPTVGRADTQYF. CDR3 DNA sequence: TGTGCCAGCAGCCCAACGGTCGGGCGGGCAGATACGCAGTATTTT. The entire variable domain, with the rest obtained from reference TRBV7-9 and TRBJ2-3, is as follows: DTGVSQNPRHKITKRGQNVTFRCDPISEHNRLYWYRQTLGQGPEFLTYFQNEAQLEKSRLLSDRFSAERPKGSFSTLEIQRTEQGDSAMYLCASSPTVGRADTQYFGPGTRLTVL.

This clonotype occurred many times. The J gene is TRBJ1-2, the V gene TRBV29-1; D not resolved. This CDR3 spans 12 amino acids. V lost 7 bases and J lost 9, with 18 bases in between. Germline V gene data show CDR1 as SQVTM and CDR2 as ANQGSEA. In DNA form, the CDR3 reads TGCAGCGCCGCGGATCTCGGTTTGAGCTACACCTTC. As protein: CSAADLGLSYTF.

This clonotype was observed a few times. The CDR3 DNA follows: TGTGCCATCAAAGGTAGCGGGAGTTCCTACGAGCAGTACTTC. This sequence encodes CAIKGSGSSYEQYF. The genes are TRBV10-3 and TRBJ2-7; 9 bases map to TRBD2. The J segment lost 1 base and the V segment lost 7 bases, leaving 5 bases of the junction unmatched. The CDR3 runs 14 residues. In germline, CDR1 is ENHRY, CDR2 SYGVKD.

With respect to this clonotype: A much larger clone differs from this one at a single base, so this may be a read error. The chain joins TRBV29-1 to TRBJ2-4; no reliable D call. CDR1 SQVTM and CDR2 ANQGSEA come from the germline V gene. V lost 3 bases and J 13 bases, leaving 13 bases between the germline ends. CDR3 length: 11 residues. The CDR3 DNA sequence: TGCAGCGTTGACCCCCCCGAGGAGCAGTACTTC. Its translation: CSVDPPEEQYF.

Written as DNA, the CDR3 is TGCAGTGCTAGAGATGTAGGCAGGCGAACCCAGTACTTC. This encodes CSARDVGRRTQYF. The chain employs TRBV20-1 and TRBJ2-5; D remains ambiguous. The ends were cut back, 0 bases at V and 8 bases at J, with 13 bases in the middle. There are 13 residues in the CDR3. Per the germline V gene, CDR1 is DFQATT and CDR2 is SNEGSKA (reference sequence).

This clonotype has just a few counts. This rearrangement joins TRBV24-1 to TRBJ2-1; 10 positions agree with TRBD1. V lost 4 bases and J lost 3; bases outside the gene matches: 11. Germline V lookup: CDR1 KGHDR, CDR2 SFDVKD. The length of the CDR3 is 18 residues. The chain's CDR3 is CATSDLRTTGGSYNEQFF. CDR3 DNA: TGTGCCACCAGTGACCTTAGGACGACAGGGGGCAGCTACAATGAGCAGTTCTTC.

This clonotype was found a few times. The chain combines TRBV29-1 with TRBJ2-5, with TRBD2 matching over 12 bases. CDR3 size: 17 residues. After removal of 2 bases from V and 2 bases from J, the junction contained 9 bases not matched to a gene. Germline values: CDR1 SQVTM, CDR2 ANQGSEA. In nucleotides, the CDR3 is TGCAGCGTTGAATTCCCTAGCGGGAGGGCCTATCAAGAGACCCAGTACTTC. This translates into CSVEFPSGRAYQETQYF.

The chain uses TRBV7-8 and TRBJ2-4, with D unresolved. V was clipped by 9 bases and J by 6 bases, with 15 bases between them. The CDR3 consists of 13 residues. The germline V gene encodes CDR1 SGHVS and CDR2 FQNEAQ. The CDR3 sequence: CASARVSGNIQYF. CDR3 DNA sequence: TGTGCCAGTGCAAGGGTTTCGGGAAACATTCAGTACTTC.

This clonotype was detected a few times. This chain uses TRBV7-8 with TRBJ2-5; 10 bases are a match to TRBD1. CDR3 size: 15 residues. Germline CDR1 and CDR2: SGHVS and FQNEAQ. With 5 bases clipped from V and 5 bases from J, the junction kept 8 bases outside the gene matches. CDR3: CASSPRVGQGETQYF. The DNA of the CDR3 is TGTGCCAGCAGCCCCAGGGTGGGACAGGGGGAGACCCAGTACTTC.

Only a few counts were recorded for this clonotype. The chain links TRBV5-5 to TRBJ2-7; 7 bases fit TRBD1. This CDR3 contains 15 residues. Per the germline V gene, CDR1 is SGHKS and CDR2 is YYEKEE (reference sequence). The junction had 6 bases not matched to a gene; V was cut back by 1 base and J by 2 bases. CDR3 sequence: CASSLKDRPAYEQYF. Written as DNA, the CDR3 is TGTGCCAGCAGCTTGAAGGACAGGCCGGCCTACGAGCAGTACTTC. Complete variable domain (other parts from reference TRBV5-5 and TRBJ2-7): DAGVTQSPTHLIKTRGQQVTLRCSPISGHKSVSWYQQVLGQGPQFIFQYYEKEERGRGNFPDRFSARQFPNYSSELNVNALLLGDSALYLCASSLKDRPAYEQYFGPGTRLTVT.

The rearrangement joins TRBV19 to TRBJ1-2, with TRBD1 matching over 7 bases. Per germline, CDR1 LNHDA and CDR2 SQIVND (reference sequence). The CDR3 runs 12 residues. Trimming at V came to 4 bases and at J to 6 bases, leaving 2 bases not matched to a gene. The CDR3 coding sequence is TGTGCCAGTAGTACGGACAGGCATGGCTACACCTTC. It codes for CASSTDRHGYTF.

This chain connects TRBV10-3 to TRBJ2-2; 7 bases map to TRBD2. This CDR3 is 15 amino acids long. CDR1 ENHRY and CDR2 SYGVKD come from the germline V gene. V shed 3 bases and J 6 bases; nucleotides not matched to a gene: 7. CDR3 coding DNA: TGTGCCATCAGTGAAGGACTAGTGATTTCCGGGGAGCTGTTTTTT. Protein product: CAISEGLVISGELFF.

The rearrangement links TRBV28 to TRBJ2-5; TRBD1 agrees at 9 bases. V lost 6 bases, J lost 4 bases, and 9 bases stayed unmatched. Germline V gives CDR1 MDHEN, CDR2 SYDVKM. The CDR3 length is 15 residues. The CDR3 nucleotides read TGTGCCAGCAGGAGGCCGGGACAGGGCACAGAGACCCAGTACTTC. It codes for CASRRPGQGTETQYF.

The genes are TRBV7-2 and TRBJ2-5, with 10 bases lining up with TRBD2. Germline CDR1 reads SGHTA; CDR2 reads FQGNSA. CDR3 length equals 16 residues. The V and J ends lost 1 base and 5 bases, in that order; junction bases with no gene match: 7. In DNA form, the CDR3 reads TGTGCCAGCAGCTTAGGGGCTAGCGGGAGTGGTGAGACCCAGTACTTC. It codes for CASSLGASGSGETQYF.